Listed below are T cell receptor beta chains from one sample, sequenced in a study of shared clonotypes between healthy human individuals. Profiling relied on immunoSEQ multiplex PCR, and the TCRdb table lists in-frame clones only, not all of them. This sample has around 550,000 clones; 90% to 97% occur once, and the top ten carry about 0.057%. The sequenced sample consisted of naive CD4+ T cells sorted from blood. These receptors all stem from a woman aged 30 to 39 in good health. The CDR3 runs from the conserved cysteine through the conserved F or W. Fields, in order: clone size, V gene, J gene, D gene, CDR3 DNA, CDR3 protein. The D gene is left open where the match is weak. Rows may omit the clone size; those that give it use once, few, many or a size class.

NA	TRBV27	TRBJ2-3	NA	TGTGCCAGCAGCTCGGGACTTCCCTACTGGGATACGCAGTATTTT	CASSSGLPYWDTQYF
NA	TRBV4-1	TRBJ2-5	NA	TGCGCCAGCAGCCAAGGCTTCCATCCGGAGACCCAGTACTTC	CASSQGFHPETQYF
NA	TRBV7-9	TRBJ2-7	NA	TGTGCCAGCAGCTTTTTCAGGGATTCCGAGCAGTACTTC	CASSFFRDSEQYF
NA	TRBV6-6	TRBJ2-7	NA	TGTGCCAGCAGTTACTCCTCGGGTGAGCAGTACTTC	CASSYSSGEQYF
NA	TRBV7-9	TRBJ2-7	NA	TGTGCCAGCAGCTTACGGTCCTACGAGCAGTACTTC	CASSLRSYEQYF
NA	TRBV2	TRBJ1-2	TRBD1	TGTGCCAGCAAACGACAGGGGTTGGAGGGCTACACCTTC	CASKRQGLEGYTF
NA	TRBV4-2	TRBJ2-3	TRBD2	TGTGCCAGCAGCCAGGGACCACTAGCGGGGGGCACAGATACGCAGTATTTT	CASSQGPLAGGTDTQYF
NA	TRBV30	TRBJ2-7	TRBD2	TGTGCCTGGACCCGGGGAGGGACGATCTACGAGCAGTACTTC	CAWTRGGTIYEQYF
NA	TRBV10-1	TRBJ1-4	NA	TGCGCCAGCAGTAAAGGCCAGGGGTGGGGGTATTGGGAAAAACTGTTTTTT	CASSKGQGWGYWEKLFF
NA	TRBV15	TRBJ1-5	NA	TGTGCCACCAGCGGAAAAGTTAGCAATCAGCCCCAGCATTTT	CATSGKVSNQPQHF
NA	TRBV30	TRBJ2-2	NA	TGTGCCTGGAGCGCAGCTCCAGGGTGGACCGGGGAGCTGTTTTTT	CAWSAAPGWTGELFF
NA	TRBV4-2	TRBJ2-4	TRBD2	TGTGCCAGCAGCCAAGATTTCGCGGCTAGCGGAATAGCCAAAAACATTCAGTACTTC	CASSQDFAASGIAKNIQYF
NA	TRBV10-3	TRBJ2-5	TRBD2	TGTGCCATCAGTGCTAAGGGACTAGCGGAACAAGAGACCCAGTACTTC	CAISAKGLAEQETQYF
NA	TRBV28	TRBJ1-4	NA	TGTGCCAGCAGTGGCCCCGGGGGGGCTAATGAAAAACTGTTTTTT	CASSGPGGANEKLFF
once	TRBV11-2	TRBJ2-5	TRBD2	TGTGCCAGCAGCCTAGGACTAGCGGGAGGGCCGGAGACCCAGTACTTC	CASSLGLAGGPETQYF
NA	TRBV10-3	TRBJ2-7	NA	TGTGCCATCAACCCGGCGGGTTTCAGAGCCCACGAGCAGTACTTC	CAINPAGFRAHEQYF
NA	TRBV7-9	TRBJ1-3	TRBD1	TGTGCCAGCAGCAAAGGGGGCGTAAGAAACACCATATATTTT	CASSKGGVRNTIYF
NA	TRBV15	TRBJ2-2	NA	TGTGCCACCAGCAGAGATTTACACACGAACACCGGGGAGCTGTTTTTT	CATSRDLHTNTGELFF
once	TRBV5-6	TRBJ2-3	NA	TGTGCCAGCAGCTCCCGAACAGGGCCCGGAGATACGCAGTATTTT	CASSSRTGPGDTQYF
once	TRBV14	TRBJ2-7	NA	TGTGCCAGCAGCCAAGTTGGTAGCGGCTCCTACGAGCAGTACTTC	CASSQVGSGSYEQYF
NA	TRBV18	TRBJ2-5	NA	TGTGCCAGCTCACCTCCAACTAAACAAGAGACCCAGTACTTC	CASSPPTKQETQYF
once	TRBV28	TRBJ1-1	NA	TGTGCCAGCAGTTCCCTGGGGTCCAGGAACCTTGAAGCTTTCTTT	CASSSLGSRNLEAFF
NA	TRBV5-5	TRBJ2-5	NA	TGTGCCAGCAGCTTGGAGACCCAGTACTTC	CASSLETQYF
NA	TRBV5-1	TRBJ2-2	TRBD1	TGCGCCAGCCAGCGTGACAGGGGTACGAACACCGGGGAGCTGTTTTTT	CASQRDRGTNTGELFF
NA	TRBV7-8	TRBJ1-1	NA	TGTGCCAGCAGTCCGGGGCGCGGCACTGAAGCTTTCTTT	CASSPGRGTEAFF
NA	TRBV5-1	TRBJ2-7	TRBD2	TGCGCCAGCGTTCCGGGACTAGCGGGGAGCTCCTACGAGCAGTACTTC	CASVPGLAGSSYEQYF
NA	TRBV19	TRBJ2-3	TRBD2	TGTGCCAGTAGTGACCCCTCCGGGACTAGAACAGATACGCAGTATTTT	CASSDPSGTRTDTQYF
NA	TRBV7-9	TRBJ2-3	NA	TGTGCCAGCAGCTTAGTGGCAGATACGCAGTATTTT	CASSLVADTQYF
NA	TRBV18	TRBJ2-3	NA	TGTGCCAGCTCACTCACTCACCAAATCACAGATACGCAGTATTTT	CASSLTHQITDTQYF
once	TRBV18	TRBJ2-5	NA	TGTGCCAGCTCACCTAGGACAGCCTACCAAGAGACCCAGTACTTC	CASSPRTAYQETQYF
NA	TRBV27	TRBJ2-2	NA	TGTGCCAGCAGTAGCCGCCGGGGGTTAAACACCGGGGAGCTGTTTTTT	CASSSRRGLNTGELFF
once	TRBV28	TRBJ1-3	NA	TGTGCCAGCAGCCCTAGCTCTGGAAACACCATATATTTT	CASSPSSGNTIYF
NA	TRBV6-1	TRBJ2-7	TRBD2	TGTGCCAGCAGTGACTCGGCGGGAGTCTCGTACGAGCAGTACTTC	CASSDSAGVSYEQYF
NA	TRBV28	TRBJ1-2	NA	TGTGCCAGCAAAGTATATGGGGGAGCCTATGGCTACACCTTC	CASKVYGGAYGYTF
once	TRBV18	TRBJ1-4	NA	TGTGCCAGCTCACCACTCCAGGGGTCCCCACCAAATGAAAAACTGTTTTTT	CASSPLQGSPPNEKLFF
NA	TRBV2	TRBJ2-6	NA	TGTGCCAGCAGTTCAAAACAGGTACTCCTCTCTGGGGCCAACGTCCTGACTTTC	CASSSKQVLLSGANVLTF
NA	TRBV7-8	TRBJ1-2	NA	TGTGCCAGCAGCCAGGGACACGGCGGTGGCGATGGCTACACCTTC	CASSQGHGGGDGYTF
NA	TRBV2	TRBJ2-7	NA	TGTGCCAGTATCAAAAGCTCCTACGAGCAGTACTTC	CASIKSSYEQYF
NA	TRBV19	TRBJ1-2	NA	TGTGCCAGTAGTATAGACAGGGTGGGCGGCTACACCTTC	CASSIDRVGGYTF
NA	TRBV11-2	TRBJ2-7	NA	TGTGCCAGCAGCCCATCTAGGAACGAGCAGTACTTC	CASSPSRNEQYF
once	TRBV4-1	TRBJ2-3	NA	TGCGCCAGCAGGGGTATTAGCACAGATACGCAGTATTTT	CASRGISTDTQYF
NA	TRBV28	TRBJ1-5	TRBD1	TGTGCCAGCAGTGGTCGACAGGGTAGCCAGCCCCAGCATTTT	CASSGRQGSQPQHF
NA	TRBV2	TRBJ2-1	NA	TGTGCCAGCGGAAACAATGAGCAGTTCTTC	CASGNNEQFF
NA	TRBV28	TRBJ1-2	NA	TGTGCCAGCTCGGGTTCTAGCAGCGGCTACACCTTC	CASSGSSSGYTF
once	TRBV7-2	TRBJ2-1	NA	TGTGCCAGCAGCTTAGCTTTTGACTGGCCTTACAATGAGCAGTTCTTC	CASSLAFDWPYNEQFF
NA	TRBV18	TRBJ2-6	NA	TGTGCCAGCTCACCCCCCTCTGGGGCCAACGTCCTGACTTTC	CASSPPSGANVLTF
NA	TRBV2	TRBJ2-7	NA	TGTGCCAGCAGTGAAGCGTCCCCTTACGAGCAGTACTTC	CASSEASPYEQYF
NA	TRBV27	TRBJ1-5	NA	TGTGCCAGCAGCCCCGGTTCGGGCAATCAGCCCCAGCATTTT	CASSPGSGNQPQHF
NA	TRBV28	TRBJ2-7	NA	TGTGCCAGCAGTTTAGTCTTCCAGGGGCCCAGCTCCTACGAGCAGTACTTC	CASSLVFQGPSSYEQYF
NA	TRBV7-9	TRBJ2-2	TRBD2	TGTGCCAGCAGCTTAGTTTACGCGGGAGATCACACCGGGGAGCTGTTTTTT	CASSLVYAGDHTGELFF
NA	TRBV19	TRBJ1-2	TRBD1	TGTGCCAGTAGTGCACAGGGGACTTATGGCTACACCTTC	CASSAQGTYGYTF
NA	TRBV18	TRBJ2-2	TRBD2	TGTGCCAGCTCACCAATTTCCCGGACTAGCGGAAACACCGGGGAGCTGTTTTTT	CASSPISRTSGNTGELFF
NA	TRBV9	TRBJ2-7	TRBD2	TGTGCCAGCAGCCCCCGACTAGCGGGCTCCTACGAGCAGTACTTC	CASSPRLAGSYEQYF
NA	TRBV7-6	TRBJ2-7	TRBD1	TGTGCCAGCAGCTTAGGTACGACAGGGGGCTCCTACGAGCAGTACTTC	CASSLGTTGGSYEQYF